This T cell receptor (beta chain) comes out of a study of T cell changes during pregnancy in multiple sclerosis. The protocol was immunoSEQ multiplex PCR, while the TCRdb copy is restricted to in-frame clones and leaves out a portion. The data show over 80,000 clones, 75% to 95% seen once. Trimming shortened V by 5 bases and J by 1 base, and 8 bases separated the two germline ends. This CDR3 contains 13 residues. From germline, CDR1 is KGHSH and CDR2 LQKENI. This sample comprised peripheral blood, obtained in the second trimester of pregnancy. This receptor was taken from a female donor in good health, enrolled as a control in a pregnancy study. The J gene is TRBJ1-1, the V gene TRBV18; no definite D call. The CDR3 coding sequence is TGTGCCAGCTCAAGGGCGGGGAACACTGAAGCTTTCTTT. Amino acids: CASSRAGNTEAFF.